One sample yielded the 15 T cell receptor beta chains listed below, sequenced in a study of control samples from healthy donors and cancer patients. Sequencing used immunoSEQ multiplex PCR; TCRdb keeps in-frame clones, though not all of them. In the table there are 99,000 or so clones, 82% of which are singletons. Specimen: blood. The receptors shown here come from a man between 60 and 75 years old in good health.

The V call is TRBV5-5, the J call TRBJ2-2; TRBD2 matches 9 bases. Losses at the gene ends were 5 bases for V and 3 bases for J; bases not matched to a gene: 8. The CDR3 extends over 16 amino acids. CDR1 and CDR2 (germline): SGHKS, YYEKEE (reference sequence). The chain's CDR3 is CASRLAGVIDTGELFF. Written as DNA, the CDR3 is TGTGCCAGCAGGTTAGCGGGAGTAATCGACACCGGGGAGCTGTTTTTT.

In DNA form, the CDR3 reads TGTGCCAGCAGCTTAGCTCCTAGCGGCTACAATGAGCAGTTCTTC. It specifies CASSLAPSGYNEQFF. The chain is built from TRBV11-2 and TRBJ2-1; 7 nucleotides line up with TRBD2. Per the germline V gene, CDR1 is SGHAT and CDR2 is FQNNGV. Unmatched junction bases numbered 3, after V lost 1 base and J lost 3 bases. The CDR3 sequence is 15 residues long.

The chain combines TRBV5-1 with TRBJ2-1, with D unclear. This CDR3 is 16 amino acids long. V was shortened by 0 bases and J by 0 bases, with 10 bases between the two germline ends. The germline gives CDR1 SGHRS, CDR2 YFSETQ. CDR3 DNA: TGCGCCAGCAGCTTGGGCTGGGATAGCTCCTACAATGAGCAGTTCTTC. Protein product: CASSLGWDSSYNEQFF.

The chain joins TRBV18 to TRBJ1-1; D perhaps matches TRBD1 (6 bases). The V end lost 4 bases, the J end lost 2 bases, and 8 bases lay between the germline ends. CDR1 and CDR2 (germline): KGHSH, LQKENI. The CDR3 sequence is 13 residues long. As DNA, the CDR3 is TGTGCCAGCTCACAGGGGGGTAACACTGAAGCTTTCTTT. Its translation: CASSQGGNTEAFF.

This chain joins TRBV7-9 and TRBJ2-2; 8 bases are shared with TRBD1. The V and J ends lost 5 bases and 7 bases, in that order; junction bases with no gene match: 12. Germline CDR1 reads SEHNR; CDR2 reads FQNEAQ (reference sequence). The CDR3 has 16 residues. Here the CDR3 reads CASSPRQGSLHGELFF. For the CDR3, the DNA is TGTGCCAGCAGCCCAAGACAGGGGTCTTTACACGGGGAGCTGTTTTTT. The full variable domain, in which reference TRBV7-9 and TRBJ2-2 provide the parts outside the CDR3, is DTGVSQNPRHKITKRGQNVTFRCDPISEHNRLYWYRQTLGQGPEFLTYFQNEAQLEKSRLLSDRFSAERPKGSFSTLEIQRTEQGDSAMYLCASSPRQGSLHGELFFGEGSRLTVL.

The rearrangement links TRBV6-5 to TRBJ1-4; D is ambiguous. The CDR3 sequence is 12 residues long. CDR1 is MNHEY, CDR2 SVGAGI, per germline. The germline V and J ends were trimmed by 7 bases and 5 bases, with 8 bases remaining between them. The CDR3 region has the DNA TGTGCCAGCATGTTAGGGAATGAAAAACTGTTTTTT. It is translated as CASMLGNEKLFF.

This sequence joins TRBV5-5 and TRBJ2-7, with D unclear. V lost 0 bases, J lost 2 bases, and 9 bases lay in between. The CDR3 has 14 residues. The germline V gene has CDR1 SGHKS and CDR2 YYEKEE (reference sequence). The CDR3 is CASSLVGPTYEQYF. As DNA, the CDR3 is TGTGCCAGCAGCTTGGTCGGGCCAACCTACGAGCAGTACTTC.

J is TRBJ2-7 and V is TRBV29-1; 7 bases fit TRBD2. V dropped 6 bases and J dropped 3; count of bases not matched to a gene: 2. The CDR3 runs to 11 residues. Germline loops: CDR1 SQVTM, CDR2 ANQGSEA. The CDR3 nucleotides read TGCAGCGTGGGGGGGTACTACGAGCAGTACTTC. Protein sequence: CSVGGYYEQYF.

J is TRBJ2-7 and V is TRBV3-1 (or the pseudogene TRBV3-2); TRBD1 matches 7 bases. CDR3 size: 13 residues. The V and J ends lost 7 bases and 1 base, in that order; junction bases with no gene match: 4. In germline, CDR1 is LGHDT, CDR2 YNNKEL (reference sequence). As DNA, the CDR3 is TGTGCCAGCAACAACAGGGGATCCTACGAGCAGTACTTC. Its translation: CASNNRGSYEQYF.

This clone was detected only once. The chain employs TRBV12-3 or TRBV12-4 and TRBJ1-1; no definite D call. The CDR3 length is 12 residues. CDR3 residues: CASCGMNTEAFF. The DNA for the CDR3 is TGTGCGTCTTGCGGGATGAACACTGAAGCTTTCTTT.

The chain links TRBV30 to TRBJ2-2; 7 nucleotides agree with TRBD1. V lost 4 bases, J lost 1 base, and 3 bases stayed unmatched. The germline V gene encodes CDR1 GTSNPN and CDR2 SVGIG (reference sequence). The CDR3 has 14 residues. This CDR3 is CAWNRGQNTGELFF. The CDR3, as DNA: TGTGCCTGGAACAGGGGACAGAACACCGGGGAGCTGTTTTTT.

V usage is TRBV5-6 and J usage is TRBJ1-5; 7 bases map to TRBD1. V was pared by 2 bases and J by 6 bases, with 2 bases of the junction left unmatched. Germline V CDR1 and CDR2: SGHDT, YYEEEE. This CDR3 is built from 13 residues. CDR3 region: CASSFDRVQPQHF. CDR3 sequence (DNA): TGTGCCAGCAGCTTTGACAGGGTTCAGCCCCAGCATTTT.

V gene TRBV7-9 combines with J gene TRBJ1-2, with D perhaps TRBD1 (5 bases). Germline V gene lookup returns CDR1 SEHNR and CDR2 FQNEAQ (reference sequence). Trimming pared 5 bases from V and 5 bases from J, leaving 15 bases between. The CDR3 runs 14 residues. CDR3 residues: CASSPGPGMYGYTF. Here the CDR3 DNA reads TGTGCCAGCAGCCCGGGCCCAGGGATGTATGGCTACACCTTC.

This clone appeared a few times. J is TRBJ2-3 and V is TRBV19; 12 bases match TRBD1. This CDR3 region has 16 residues. J gave up 5 bases and V 5 bases, and 8 bases lay outside the gene matches. CDR1 LNHDA and CDR2 SQIVND come from the germline V gene (reference sequence). This CDR3 is CASSPIGTGGVDTQYF. The CDR3 coding sequence is TGTGCCAGTAGTCCCATCGGGACAGGGGGCGTAGATACGCAGTATTTT.

This chain joins TRBV28 and TRBJ2-7; D is possibly TRBD1 (7 bases). The CDR3 has 13 residues. The V end lost 6 bases, the J end lost 7 bases, and 16 bases lay between the germline ends. The germline gives CDR1 MDHEN, CDR2 SYDVKM. CDR3: CASSRDRAGEQYF. The CDR3 DNA is TGTGCCAGCAGCCGCGACAGGGCGGGAGAGCAGTACTTC.